A single sample gave rise to the 25 T cell receptor beta chains below, sequenced in a study of T cells in Graves' hyperthyroidism and ophthalmopathy. It was RNA transcripts that yielded the amplified TCR beta CDR3 regions. An initial round of RT-PCR targeting the TCR CDR3 relied on the HTBI primer set. In TCRdb, the multiplex PCR reads were re-called with MiXCR into one record per CDR3 protein. The sample contains about 570,000 distinct CDR3 sequences, about half of which appear only once. Specimen: peripheral blood or thyroid tissue (not recorded which). These receptors originate from an adult woman with Graves' disease, either hyperthyroidism or ophthalmopathy (not recorded which).

This clonotype was recorded once. This CDR3 is CSARGYEQYF. CDR3 DNA sequence: TGCAGTGCCAGGGGGTACGAGCAGTACTTC. The genes are TRBV20-1 and TRBJ2-7, with 7 bases that match TRBD1. CDR3 length: 10 residues. The V segment lost 6 bases and the J segment 4 bases; nucleotides outside the gene matches: 0. CDR1 DFQATT and CDR2 SNEGSKA come from the germline V gene (reference sequence).

This clonotype was observed at least ten times. The V call is TRBV7-2, the J call TRBJ2-7; TRBD2 matches 10 bases. In germline, CDR1 is SGHTA, CDR2 FQGNSA. There are 16 residues in the CDR3. Trimming took 5 bases from V and 7 from J; bases not matched to a gene: 14. CDR3 nucleotide sequence: TGTGCCAGCAGCAAGGCAAGGACTAGCGGCTTTTTGGAGCAGTACTTC. It is translated as CASSKARTSGFLEQYF.

At least ten counts were recorded for this clonotype. J is TRBJ1-6 and V is TRBV6-2 or TRBV6-3; 8 positions match TRBD1. Per germline, CDR1 MNHEY and CDR2 SVGEGT. V lost 2 bases and J lost 8; bases outside the gene matches: 8. This CDR3 has 16 amino acids. Here the CDR3 DNA reads TGTGCCAGCAGTTACGCCGGGACAGGACCTTATTCACCCCTCCACTTT. Translating it yields CASSYAGTGPYSPLHF.

This clonotype was seen a few times. V and J are TRBV28 and TRBJ1-5, with D maybe TRBD1 (6 bases). The CDR3 contains 16 residues. With 7 bases removed from V and 1 base from J, the gap between germline ends came to 17 bases. Germline V lookup: CDR1 MDHEN, CDR2 SYDVKM. The CDR3 spells CASNIQGFGSNQPQHF. DNA of the CDR3: TGTGCCAGCAATATACAGGGATTCGGGAGCAATCAGCCCCAGCATTTT.

The chain has TRBV20-1 and TRBJ2-5, with 7 bases fitting TRBD1. Per the germline V gene, CDR1 is DFQATT and CDR2 is SNEGSKA (reference sequence). Trimming removed 1 base from V and 5 bases from J; junction bases left unmatched: 7. The CDR3 has 14 residues. The CDR3 nucleotides read TGCAGTGCTAGAGGGGTTATGGGACAGGAGACCCAGTACTTC. Translated: CSARGVMGQETQYF.

The genes are TRBV4-3 and TRBJ2-2; D might be TRBD1 (6 bases). Per the germline V gene, CDR1 is LGHNA and CDR2 is YSLEER. Trimming left V 1 base short and J 1 base short, with 13 bases between. The CDR3 runs to 17 residues. Here the CDR3 reads CASSQGSGALNTGELFF. The CDR3 DNA sequence: TGCGCCAGCAGCCAAGGGTCAGGGGCGCTGAACACCGGGGAGCTGTTTTTT.

This clonotype was counted many times. The chain uses TRBV27 and TRBJ1-6; D uncertain. Deletions cut 6 bases from V and 5 bases from J, with 8 bases between. CDR3 length: 13 residues. Germline values: CDR1 MNHEY, CDR2 SMNVEV (reference sequence). The CDR3 reads CASRKSDNSPLHF. The CDR3 DNA reads TGTGCCAGCAGAAAAAGTGATAATTCACCCCTCCACTTT.

The chain has TRBV10-3 and TRBJ2-6; TRBD1 matches at 7 bases. Germline assignment: CDR1 ENHRY and CDR2 SYGVKD. V lost 2 bases to trimming and J lost 0 bases; unmatched junction nucleotides: 4. The CDR3 is 17 amino acids. CDR3 residues: CAISERQGFSGANVLTF. The CDR3 DNA sequence: TGTGCCATCAGTGAGAGACAGGGCTTCTCTGGGGCCAACGTCCTGACTTTC.

This clonotype was seen at least ten times. This chain joins TRBV11-1 and TRBJ1-1, with a possible D match to TRBD1 (6 bases). Germline CDR1 and CDR2: SGHAT and FQDESV (reference sequence). CDR3 size: 12 residues. V lost 3 bases to trimming and J lost 7 bases, with 9 bases between them. Written as DNA, the CDR3 is TGTGCCAGCAGCTTTTCAGGGGATGAAGCTTTCTTT. This gives the protein CASSFSGDEAFF.

This clonotype turned up a few times. Just one base apart from a much larger clone, this may be a read error. The chain is built from TRBV4-1 and TRBJ1-4; the D is unclear. Germline CDR1 and CDR2: MGHRA and YSYEKL. The CDR3 is 13 residues long. Trimming removed 10 bases from V and 12 bases from J, with 21 bases in between. The DNA of the CDR3 is TGCGCCACCTCGGGCCCCGAGAGGGAAGAACTGTTTTTT. This encodes CATSGPEREELFF.

In its sample, this clonotype was seen many times. This chain uses TRBV4-1 with TRBJ2-5; the D is unclear. The CDR3 consists of 13 residues. V shed 2 bases and J shed 4 bases, with 8 bases lying between them. Germline V gene sequence: CDR1 MGHRA, CDR2 YSYEKL. The CDR3 is CASSQTLGETQYF. The CDR3 DNA reads as TGCGCCAGCAGCCAAACCCTGGGAGAGACCCAGTACTTC.

The chain is built from TRBV10-3 and TRBJ2-5; TRBD1 agrees at 7 bases. The CDR3 runs to 12 residues. Germline loops: CDR1 ENHRY, CDR2 SYGVKD. V lost 10 bases and J lost 5; bases outside the gene matches: 7. The CDR3 protein is CATGQVQETQYF. For the CDR3, the DNA is TGTGCCACCGGACAGGTCCAGGAGACCCAGTACTTC.

This clonotype was observed many times. This sequence joins TRBV7-9 and TRBJ1-3, with 7 bases aligning to TRBD1. The junction had 17 bases not matched to a gene; V was cut back by 3 bases and J by 0 bases. Germline assignment: CDR1 SEHNR and CDR2 FQNEAQ (reference sequence). The CDR3 totals 20 residues. The CDR3, as DNA: TGTGCCAGCAGCTTGCAGTATCTTGGGGACAGAGCCTACTCTGGAAACACCATATATTTT. It encodes CASSLQYLGDRAYSGNTIYF.

The chain uses TRBV4-1 and TRBJ2-7; maybe TRBD2 (5 bases). CDR1 and CDR2 from the germline V gene are MGHRA and YSYEKL. Trimming cost V 0 bases and J 4 bases, with 10 bases left between them. The CDR3 is 14 amino acids. The CDR3 is CASSQEPGIYEQYF. CDR3 sequence (DNA): TGCGCCAGCAGCCAAGAGCCCGGGATATACGAGCAGTACTTC.

The chain has TRBV25-1 and TRBJ2-2; D might be TRBD1 (6 bases). With 8 bases removed from V and 0 bases from J, the gap between germline ends came to 13 bases. This CDR3 region has 15 residues. The germline CDR1 and CDR2 sequences are MGHDK and SYGVNS. The CDR3 nucleotides read TGTGCCAGCTTGGCCGGGACAACGAACACCGGGGAGCTGTTTTTT. Protein sequence: CASLAGTTNTGELFF.

V gene TRBV5-1 combines with J gene TRBJ2-2, with a weak D call TRBD2 (6 bases). Between the trimmed V and J ends, which lost 4 bases and 3 bases, there was a span of 13 bases. The CDR3 runs to 15 residues. Per germline, CDR1 SGHRS and CDR2 YFSETQ. As DNA, the CDR3 is TGCGCCAGCAGCCCGGCGGAGGGATACACCGGGGAGCTGTTTTTT. This gives the protein CASSPAEGYTGELFF.

The V gene is TRBV29-1, the J gene TRBJ1-6; D is ambiguous. Per germline, CDR1 SQVTM and CDR2 ANQGSEA. Trimming pared 8 bases from V and 4 bases from J, leaving 18 bases between. The length of the CDR3 is 15 residues. The CDR3 region is CSFPLEEMYNSPLHF. The CDR3 DNA reads as TGCAGCTTCCCCCTCGAGGAGATGTATAATTCACCCCTCCACTTT. The full variable domain, rest sourced from reference TRBV29-1 and TRBJ1-6, is SAVISQKPSRDICQRGTSLTIQCQVDSQVTMMFWYRQQPGQSLTLIATANQGSEATYESGFVIDKFPISRPNLTFSTLTVSNMSPEDSSIYLCSFPLEEMYNSPLHFGNGTRLTVT.

A word on this clonotype: One junction end disagrees with the germline gene, perhaps due to a read error. The CDR3 DNA is TGTGCCAGCAGTGTAGGTGGGGTCAACGTCCTGACTTTC. Translating it yields CASSVGGVNVLTF. V gene TRBV6-1 combines with J gene TRBJ2-6; D unresolved. Germline V lookup: CDR1 MNHNS, CDR2 SASEGT. The CDR3 has 13 amino acids.

For this clonotype: One end of the junction does not line up with germline, which may come from a read error. The chain links TRBV2 to TRBJ2-6, with 11 bases matching TRBD2. This CDR3 comprises 18 residues. CDR1 and CDR2 (germline): SNHLY, FYNNEI. DNA of the CDR3: TGTGCCTCGACGGGACTAGCGGCGGGAGACGGTGGGGCCAACGCCCTGACCTTC. Its translation is CASTGLAAGDGGANALTF.

This clonotype was seen many times. The chain combines TRBV19 with TRBJ1-1; D ambiguous. Trimming pared 3 bases from V and 8 bases from J, leaving 10 bases between. Per the germline V gene, CDR1 is LNHDA and CDR2 is SQIVND (reference sequence). This CDR3 comprises 12 residues. CDR3 nucleotide sequence: TGTGCCAGTAGTATCAAGGGTGTAGAAGCTTTCTTT. Translating it yields CASSIKGVEAFF.

The chain has TRBV10-3 and TRBJ1-3; 10 bases are shared with TRBD1. Looked up from germline, CDR1 is ENHRY and CDR2 is SYGVKD. V was clipped by 8 bases and J by 0 bases; unmatched bases: 4. The CDR3 length is 15 residues. The chain's CDR3 is CAIGDRGFSGNTIYF. DNA for the CDR3: TGTGCCATCGGGGACAGGGGCTTCTCTGGAAACACCATATATTTT.

J is TRBJ2-7 and V is TRBV12-3 or TRBV12-4; 10 positions agree with TRBD1. This CDR3 is built from 15 residues. V trimming: 4 bases; J trimming: 5 bases; junction bases outside the gene matches: 8. The CDR3 sequence: CASSWPGQGIDEQYF. CDR3 sequence (DNA): TGTGCCAGCAGTTGGCCGGGACAGGGGATCGACGAGCAGTACTTC.

The V and J genes are TRBV15 and TRBJ1-2, with unresolved D. Germline CDR1 reads LNHNV; CDR2 reads YYDKDF (reference sequence). The CDR3 is made up of 13 amino acids. The V and J ends lost 4 bases and 12 bases respectively, with 18 bases between them. CDR3 DNA: TGTGCCACCAGCACGGAAGGGAACTCTGGAAACACCTTC. It translates to CATSTEGNSGNTF.

This clonotype was counted ten times or more. The chain couples TRBV11-2 to TRBJ2-7, with TRBD1 identical over 7 bases. Germline V gene data show CDR1 as SGHAT and CDR2 as FQNNGV. The CDR3 runs 15 residues. With V trimmed by 2 bases and J by 0 bases, 4 bases remained unmatched. CDR3 residues: CASSLYRGASYEQYF. In DNA, the CDR3 is TGTGCCAGCAGCTTATACAGGGGAGCCTCCTACGAGCAGTACTTC. Full variable domain (rest looked up from reference TRBV11-2 and TRBJ2-7): EAGVAQSPRYKIIEKRQSVAFWCNPISGHATLYWYQQILGQGPKLLIQFQNNGVVDDSQLPKDRFSAERLKGVDSTLKIQPAKLEDSAVYLCASSLYRGASYEQYFGPGTRLTVT.

This sequence joins TRBV10-3 and TRBJ1-1; the match to TRBD1 covers 7 bases. The germline CDR1 and CDR2 sequences are ENHRY and SYGVKD. The V gene end was trimmed by 2 bases and the J gene end by 3 bases; junction bases not matched to a gene: 12. The CDR3 contains 17 residues. CDR3 loop: CAISETVPRDRHTEAFF. CDR3 in DNA: TGTGCCATCAGTGAGACCGTACCCCGGGACAGACACACTGAAGCTTTCTTT.